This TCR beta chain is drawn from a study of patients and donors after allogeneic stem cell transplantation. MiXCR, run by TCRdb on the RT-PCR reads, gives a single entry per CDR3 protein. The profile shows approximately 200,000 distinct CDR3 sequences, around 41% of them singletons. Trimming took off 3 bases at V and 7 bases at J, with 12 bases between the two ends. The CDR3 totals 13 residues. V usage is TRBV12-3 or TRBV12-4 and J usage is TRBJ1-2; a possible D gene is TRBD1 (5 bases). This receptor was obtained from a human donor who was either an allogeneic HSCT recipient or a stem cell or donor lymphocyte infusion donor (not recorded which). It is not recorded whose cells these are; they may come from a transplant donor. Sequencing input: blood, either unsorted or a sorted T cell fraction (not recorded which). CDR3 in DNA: TGTGCCAGCAGTTTGGCAGGGACCCCTGGCTACACCTTC. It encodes CASSLAGTPGYTF.